This TCR beta chain was retrieved from a study of Graves' ophthalmopathy and Graves' hyperthyroidism. For repertoire sequencing, the TCR beta CDR3 regions were amplified from RNA transcripts. HTBI primers served in a first-round RT-PCR, which a second-round multiplex PCR followed. Each CDR3 protein gets one entry after TCRdb re-called the multiplex PCR reads with MiXCR. The sample contains about 16,000 distinct CDR3 sequences, roughly 50% of which appear only once. This clonotype is deemed medium-sized. It was from more than 9 ml of fresh peripheral blood that the PBMCs came. This receptor was obtained from a woman between 40 and 55 years old with stable Graves' hyperthyroidism. The sequenced sample consisted of peripheral blood.

The CDR3 sequence is CSVEDGSRQSTDTQYF. CDR3 in DNA: TGCAGCGTTGAAGACGGTAGTAGGCAGTCCACAGATACGCAGTATTTT. The rearrangement uses TRBV29-1 and TRBJ2-3; D is ambiguous. The CDR3 spans 16 residues. V gave up 0 bases and J gave up 2 bases, with 15 bases separating them. CDR1 is SQVTM and CDR2 is ANQGSEA in the germline V gene.